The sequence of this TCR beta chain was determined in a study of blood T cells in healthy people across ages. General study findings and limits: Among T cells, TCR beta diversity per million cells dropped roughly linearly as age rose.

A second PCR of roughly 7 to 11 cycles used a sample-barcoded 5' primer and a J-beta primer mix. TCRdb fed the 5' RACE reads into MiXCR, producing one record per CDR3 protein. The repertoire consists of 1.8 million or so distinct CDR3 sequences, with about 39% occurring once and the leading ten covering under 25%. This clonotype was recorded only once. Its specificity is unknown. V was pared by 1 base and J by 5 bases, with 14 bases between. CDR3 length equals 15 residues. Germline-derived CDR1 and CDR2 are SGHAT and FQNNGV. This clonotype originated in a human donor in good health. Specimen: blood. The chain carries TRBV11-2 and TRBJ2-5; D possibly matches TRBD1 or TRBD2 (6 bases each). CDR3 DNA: TGTGCCAGCAGCTTAGCGGGGGTGGACAGCGAGACCCAGTACTTC. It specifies CASSLAGVDSETQYF.